Reported below is one T cell receptor (beta chain). Its target is not known. A much larger clone is a single base away; this may be a read error. The CDR3 spans 15 residues. Trimming cost V 7 bases and J 1 base, with 16 bases left between them. Per germline, CDR1 MNHNS and CDR2 SASEGT. No cell sorting was done before RNA was extracted from the tissue. The library came from three nested PCR rounds adapted from ARM-PCR protocols. TCRdb fed the multiplex PCR reads into MiXCR, producing one record per CDR3 protein. The sample comprises roughly 200,000 distinct CDR3 sequences, 71% of which are singletons, and under 30% rests with the top ten. The data stem from a study of tumor and adjacent non-tumor tissue in lung cancer. Study results and caveats: In normal lung, the top 100 clones were significantly more dominant than in tumor. Compared with tumor, normal lung showed significantly lower TCR diversity.

The chain recombines TRBV6-1 with TRBJ1-1; D is uncertain. This clonotype was sampled from a man aged 60 to 69 with non-small cell lung cancer. Sequencing was carried out using lung tumor tissue. CDR3 nucleotide sequence: TGTGCCAGCATGTGGCAACTGGTCGGGAACACTGAAGCTTTCTTT. Translated: CASMWQLVGNTEAFF.